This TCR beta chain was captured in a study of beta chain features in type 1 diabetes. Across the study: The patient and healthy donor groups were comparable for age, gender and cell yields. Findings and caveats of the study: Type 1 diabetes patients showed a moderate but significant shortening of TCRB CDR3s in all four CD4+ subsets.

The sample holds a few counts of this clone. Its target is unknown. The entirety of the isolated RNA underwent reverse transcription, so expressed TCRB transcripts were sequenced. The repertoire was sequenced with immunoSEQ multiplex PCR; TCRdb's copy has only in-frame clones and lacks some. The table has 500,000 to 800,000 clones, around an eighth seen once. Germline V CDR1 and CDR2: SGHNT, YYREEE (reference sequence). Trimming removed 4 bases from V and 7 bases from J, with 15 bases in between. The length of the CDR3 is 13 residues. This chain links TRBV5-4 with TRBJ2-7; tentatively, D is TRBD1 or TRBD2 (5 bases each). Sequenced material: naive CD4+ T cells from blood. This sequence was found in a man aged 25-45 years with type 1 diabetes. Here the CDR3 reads CASSTDIPGEQYF. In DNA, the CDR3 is TGTGCCAGCAGCACGGACATCCCGGGAGAGCAGTACTTC.